These T cell receptor beta chains were read from a single sample in a study of T cell responses to AZD1222 COVID-19 vaccine. Assay: immunoSEQ multiplex PCR; the TCRdb copy retains only in-frame clones and omits some. The table shows about 120,000 clones, with about nine tenths occurring only once. The sequences come from peripheral blood, collected on day 0 of AZD1222 vaccination. Source of these receptors: an adult in good health. Each CDR3 is given with its conserved first and last residue. The D gene is left open where the match is weak. Clone size is given for some rows only: seen once, a few or many times, or a class if the clone is expanded.

>once|TRBJ2-7|TRBV19|-
TGTGCCAGTAGTATAGAAGGCAGGAGCTCCTACGAGCAGTACTTC
CASSIEGRSSYEQYF
>-|TRBJ2-2|TRBV19|-
TGTGCCAGTAGTGAGAAGGGGGCCGGGGAGCTGTTTTTT
CASSEKGAGELFF
>once|TRBJ1-2|TRBV28|-
TGTGCCAGCAGTTTACAAAGGGGGGGTGGCTACACCTTC
CASSLQRGGGYTF
>-|TRBJ2-5|TRBV18|-
TGTGCCAGCTCACCACCCGGCCAGGCCGGGACCCAGTACTTC
CASSPPGQAGTQYF
>-|TRBJ1-2|TRBV27|TRBD1
TGTGCCAGCAGTTTAGCCGGGACAGGGTATGGCTACACCTTC
CASSLAGTGYGYTF
>few|TRBJ1-1|TRBV4-3|-
TGCGCCAGCAGCCCCGAAACAGGGTTTTTTAGCACTGAAGCTTTCTTT
CASSPETGFFSTEAFF
>-|TRBJ1-2|TRBV11-2|-
TGTGCCAGCAGCTTATCTGGGTTTAACTATGGCTACACCTTC
CASSLSGFNYGYTF
>-|TRBJ1-4|TRBV25-1|-
TGTGCCAGCAGGGACCCCTGGGCAATTAATGAAAAACTGTTTTTT
CASRDPWAINEKLFF
>-|TRBJ2-5|TRBV4-1|TRBD1
TGCGCCAGCAGCCAAGTTGTGACAGGGGGCAGGAAGACCCAGTACTTC
CASSQVVTGGRKTQYF
>-|TRBJ1-1|TRBV4-3|-
TGCGCCAGCAGCCAAGTCGGGGCAGACACTGAAGCTTTCTTT
CASSQVGADTEAFF
>-|TRBJ2-7|TRBV28|TRBD2
TGTGCCAGCAACCCTAGCGGGAGAAGGTTCGAGCAGTACTTC
CASNPSGRRFEQYF
>once|TRBJ1-2|TRBV7-9|-
TGTGCCAGCAGCTTTCCGGACAGCCACGAGGGCTACACCTTC
CASSFPDSHEGYTF
>-|TRBJ1-2|TRBV4-3|-
TGCGCCAGCAGGGGCCCAGCTAACTATGGCTACACCTTC
CASRGPANYGYTF
>-|TRBJ2-1|TRBV28|-
TGTGCCAGCAGTCCCCGAGGGCGAGGTGAGCAGTTCTTC
CASSPRGRGEQFF
>-|TRBJ2-6|TRBV19|-
TGTGCCAGTTCGATCGCCCTCTCTGGGGCCAACGTCCTGACTTTC
CASSIALSGANVLTF
>-|TRBJ1-1|TRBV3-1/TRBV3-2|-
TGTGCCAGCCCCCTACACAGCTTGAGAGGGATGAACACTGAAGCTTTCTTT
CASPLHSLRGMNTEAFF
>-|TRBJ1-1|TRBV7-2|-
TGTGCCAGCAGCTTACCCGGCAGGTTGAACACTGAAGCTTTCTTT
CASSLPGRLNTEAFF
>-|TRBJ1-1|TRBV7-2|-
TGTGCCAGCAGACGGGGAGCCGGGACTGAAGCTTTCTTT
CASRRGAGTEAFF
>-|TRBJ1-6|TRBV18|-
TGTGCCAGCTCACCAGATCTCGGCTCCTATAATTCACCCCTCCACTTT
CASSPDLGSYNSPLHF
>-|TRBJ1-2|TRBV5-1|-
TGCGCCAGCAGCCCTGTGGAGGGGTCCGGCTATGGCTACACCTTC
CASSPVEGSGYGYTF
>-|TRBJ1-5|TRBV6-2/TRBV6-3|-
TGTGCCAGCAGTCAGGGTTTGGATCAGCCCCAGCATTTT
CASSQGLDQPQHF
>-|TRBJ1-6|TRBV6-6|-
TGTGCCAGCAGTCCCCCCTCCCTACTTAATAATTCACCCCTCCACTTT
CASSPPSLLNNSPLHF
>-|TRBJ1-3|TRBV19|TRBD1
TGTGCCAGTAGTCCAAGACAGGGGAACTCTGGAAACACCATATATTTT
CASSPRQGNSGNTIYF
>-|TRBJ2-1|TRBV5-8|-
TGTGCCAGCAGCTCGACTAGACTCTCCTACAATGAGCAGTTCTTC
CASSSTRLSYNEQFF
>-|TRBJ2-2|TRBV5-1|-
TGCGCCAGCAGCTTGGGATACAGGAACACCGGGGAGCTGTTTTTT
CASSLGYRNTGELFF
>-|TRBJ1-1|TRBV4-3|-
TGCGCCAGCAGCCAAGACCCCCCGGGCTCGAACACTGAAGCTTTCTTT
CASSQDPPGSNTEAFF
>-|TRBJ1-2|TRBV5-6|TRBD1
TGTGCCAGCAGCTTGGACAGGGGAAACTATGGCTACACCTTC
CASSLDRGNYGYTF
>-|TRBJ1-1|TRBV6-2/TRBV6-3|-
TGTGCCAGCAGTTACGGGGAGATGAACACTGAAGCTTTCTTT
CASSYGEMNTEAFF
>-|TRBJ2-5|TRBV7-8|TRBD2
TGTGCCAGCAGCTTTTTCCTAGCGGAGACCCAAGAGACCCAGTACTTC
CASSFFLAETQETQYF
>-|TRBJ2-7|TRBV28|-
TGTGCCAGCAGCTCCGGGGTCAGGGCGTTATACGAGCAGTACTTC
CASSSGVRALYEQYF
>-|TRBJ2-3|TRBV6-5|TRBD1
TGTGCCAGCAGTACAGGGGCAGGAGATACGCAGTATTTT
CASSTGAGDTQYF